The 18 T cell receptor beta chains below all came from one sample that was sequenced in a study of OX40 agonist ivuxolimab in advanced cancers. Clones were sequenced by immunoSEQ multiplex PCR, and TCRdb holds only the in-frame ones, with some missing. The sample contains about 95,000 clones, around 90% of which appear only once. Sequences were derived from CD4+ or CD8+ T cells sorted from blood, sampled in a trial of the OX40 agonist ivuxolimab. The receptor source for this set is an adult with an advanced solid tumor such as melanoma, head and neck, liver or kidney cancer.

The J gene is TRBJ2-5, the V gene TRBV11-2; 7 bases match TRBD1. CDR3 length: 16 residues. Germline V lookup: CDR1 SGHAT, CDR2 FQNNGV. V gave up 5 bases and J gave up 9 bases; unmatched junction bases: 18. The CDR3 protein is CASSQTGTASLGAQYF. CDR3 DNA: TGTGCCAGCAGCCAAACCGGGACAGCCTCCCTAGGGGCCCAGTACTTC.

V is TRBV2 and J is TRBJ1-4; 7 bases are a match to TRBD1. CDR1 and CDR2 from the germline V gene are SNHLY and FYNNEI. The J segment lost 7 bases and the V segment lost 1 base, leaving 6 bases of the junction unmatched. This CDR3 spans 15 amino acids. In DNA form, the CDR3 reads TGTGCCAGCAGTGAAGGGACAGGTCGGGGTGAAAAACTGTTTTTT. As protein: CASSEGTGRGEKLFF.

This clone appeared a few times. The chain employs TRBV5-1 and TRBJ2-6; D may be TRBD1 (5 bases). Germline-derived CDR1 and CDR2 are SGHRS and YFSETQ. Trimming shortened V by 4 bases and J by 2 bases, and 10 bases separated the two germline ends. The length of the CDR3 is 15 residues. For the CDR3, the DNA is TGCGCCAGCAGCATAGGACAAACTGGGGCCAACGTCCTGACTTTC. Protein: CASSIGQTGANVLTF. Full variable domain (outside the CDR3, taken from reference TRBV5-1 and TRBJ2-6): KAGVTQTPRYLIKTRGQQVTLSCSPISGHRSVSWYQQTPGQGLQFLFEYFSETQRNKGNFPGRFSGRQFSNSRSEMNVSTLELGDSALYLCASSIGQTGANVLTFGAGSRLTVL.

The V and J genes are TRBV9 and TRBJ1-5; D remains ambiguous. V was trimmed by 0 bases and J by 1 base, leaving 8 bases between them. The CDR3 length is 15 residues. From germline, CDR1 is SGDLS and CDR2 YYNGEE. CDR3 region: CASSVGPSSNQPQHF. In nucleotides, the CDR3 is TGTGCCAGCAGCGTAGGCCCCAGCAGCAATCAGCCCCAGCATTTT.

The CDR3 DNA is TGTGCCAGTAGTCCTGGGACAGGGTGGAGTGAAAAACTGTTTTTT. Translating gives CASSPGTGWSEKLFF. The genes are TRBV19 and TRBJ1-4, with 9 positions matching TRBD1. Germline CDR1 reads LNHDA; CDR2 reads SQIVND (reference sequence). The V segment lost 5 bases and the J segment 7 bases; nucleotides outside the gene matches: 8. The CDR3 covers 15 residues.

This clone was seen once. The V and J genes are TRBV30 and TRBJ1-5, with 8 bases identical to TRBD1. Germline V CDR1 and CDR2: GTSNPN, SVGIG (reference sequence). J was trimmed by 0 bases and V by 2 bases; bases with no gene match: 3. CDR3 length: 15 amino acids. The CDR3 bases are TGTGCCTGGAGTTACACAGGGGGTAGCAATCAGCCCCAGCATTTT. It encodes CAWSYTGGSNQPQHF.

This chain joins TRBV10-3 and TRBJ2-1; TRBD2 is a possible D gene (5 bases). V was shortened by 8 bases and J by 6 bases, with 20 bases between the two germline ends. The CDR3 spans 15 residues. Germline V gene lookup returns CDR1 ENHRY and CDR2 SYGVKD. CDR3 sequence reads: CAIGAGVALGNEQFF. CDR3 DNA: TGTGCCATCGGCGCCGGGGTAGCTTTGGGCAATGAGCAGTTCTTC.

The rearrangement uses TRBV18 and TRBJ2-7; the D gene is possibly TRBD1 (6 bases). Trimming left V 2 bases short and J 4 bases short, with 15 bases between. The germline gives CDR1 KGHSH, CDR2 LQKENI. The CDR3 is 15 amino acids. The CDR3 is CASSPTGRAPYEQYF. In DNA, the CDR3 is TGTGCCAGCTCACCAACAGGGCGCGCCCCTTACGAGCAGTACTTC.

V is TRBV18 and J is TRBJ2-3, with 16 bases aligning to TRBD2. The junction had 10 bases not matched to a gene; V was cut back by 4 bases and J by 3 bases. The CDR3 totals 19 residues. Germline CDR1 reads KGHSH; CDR2 reads LQKENI. The CDR3 DNA reads TGTGCCAGCTCACTCCTTGGGACTAGCGGGAGGGCCGCGACAGATACGCAGTATTTT. Its protein product is CASSLLGTSGRAATDTQYF.

The chain combines TRBV7-2 with TRBJ2-5, with 7 bases aligning to TRBD2. The CDR3 is 14 residues long. The V gene's germline CDR1 is SGHTA and CDR2 FQGNSA. Trimming removed 2 bases from V and 4 bases from J; junction bases left unmatched: 4. Here the CDR3 DNA reads TGTGCCAGCAGCTTAATAGCGGGCGGAGAGACCCAGTACTTC. Translating gives CASSLIAGGETQYF. The variable domain in full, with the rest retrieved from reference TRBV7-2 and TRBJ2-5, is GAGVSQSPSNKVTEKGKDVELRCDPISGHTALYWYRQSLGQGLEFLIYFQGNSAPDKSGLPSDRFSAERTGGSVSTLTIQRTQQEDSAVYLCASSLIAGGETQYFGPGTRLLVL.

The chain has TRBV2 and TRBJ2-6; TRBD1 might be the D (5 bases). The V end lost 7 bases, the J end lost 1 base, and 26 bases lay between the germline ends. CDR1 SNHLY and CDR2 FYNNEI come from the germline V gene. The CDR3 has 20 residues. The CDR3 spells CASNVGVGRALSSGANVLTF. The CDR3 DNA follows: TGTGCCAGCAACGTTGGGGTCGGCAGGGCGCTTTCTTCTGGGGCCAACGTCCTGACTTTC. The whole variable domain, remainder taken from reference TRBV2 and TRBJ2-6, is EPEVTQTPSHQVTQMGQEVILRCVPISNHLYFYWYRQILGQKVEFLVSFYNNEISEKSEIFDDQFSVERPDGSNFTLKIRSTKLEDSAMYFCASNVGVGRALSSGANVLTFGAGSRLTVL.

V is TRBV19 and J is TRBJ2-2; D unresolved. Trimming removed 3 bases at V and 1 base at J, with 15 bases between. The CDR3 runs 17 residues. Germline V gene sequence: CDR1 LNHDA, CDR2 SQIVND (reference sequence). Here the CDR3 DNA reads TGTGCCAGTAGTATCTTTGCGACGGGCCTGAACACCGGGGAGCTGTTTTTT. Translation gives CASSIFATGLNTGELFF.

DNA for the CDR3: TGTGCCATCCGGACAGCGGGGACCTACGAGCAGTACTTC. Its translation: CAIRTAGTYEQYF. This chain connects TRBV10-3 to TRBJ2-7; possibly TRBD2 for D (7 bases). Germline lookup yields CDR1 ENHRY and CDR2 SYGVKD. This CDR3 has 13 amino acids. V lost 8 bases and J 2 bases, leaving 13 bases between the germline ends.

The V gene is TRBV7-9, the J gene TRBJ2-5; 10 positions agree with TRBD1. V lost 5 bases and J lost 4; bases outside the gene matches: 7. The CDR3 has 15 amino acids. Germline-derived CDR1 and CDR2 are SEHNR and FQNEAQ (reference sequence). The CDR3 DNA reads as TGTGCCAGCAGCACAACCGGGACAGGGGCAGAGACCCAGTACTTC. It is translated as CASSTTGTGAETQYF. Using reference TRBV7-9 and TRBJ2-5 for the parts outside the CDR3, the full variable domain is DTGVSQNPRHKITKRGQNVTFRCDPISEHNRLYWYRQTLGQGPEFLTYFQNEAQLEKSRLLSDRFSAERPKGSFSTLEIQRTEQGDSAMYLCASSTTGTGAETQYFGPGTRLLVL.

V is TRBV19 and J is TRBJ1-2; D is uncertain. Germline assignment: CDR1 LNHDA and CDR2 SQIVND (reference sequence). The CDR3 loop spans 15 amino acids. Deletions cut 2 bases from V and 4 bases from J, with 14 bases between. The CDR3 spells CASSIIHSSSYGYTF. The CDR3 DNA follows: TGTGCCAGTAGTATAATCCACTCGTCAAGCTATGGCTACACCTTC.

This sequence joins TRBV7-8 and TRBJ2-7, with TRBD2 as a possible D gene (6 bases). The CDR3 is 16 amino acids. CDR1 and CDR2 from the germline V gene are SGHVS and FQNEAQ. The V gene lost 5 bases and the J gene lost 0 bases, with 17 bases spanning the gap. The CDR3, as DNA: TGTGCCAGCAGCACCCTAGGAGGGGTGAACTCCTACGAGCAGTACTTC. Translation gives CASSTLGGVNSYEQYF. The full variable domain, with the rest looked up from reference TRBV7-8 and TRBJ2-7, is GAGVSQSPRYKVAKRGQDVALRCDPISGHVSLFWYQQALGQGPEFLTYFQNEAQLDKSGLPSDRFFAERPEGSVSTLKIQRTQQEDSAVYLCASSTLGGVNSYEQYFGPGTRLTVT.

A single count supports this clone. The V and J genes are TRBV7-9 and TRBJ2-7; D uncertain. This CDR3 is 15 amino acids long. Germline V gene data show CDR1 as SEHNR and CDR2 as FQNEAQ (reference sequence). V was clipped by 4 bases and J by 2 bases, with 15 bases between them. Here the CDR3 DNA reads TGTGCCAGCAGCTGGGGAACCCGGATCCCCTACGAGCAGTACTTC. Translating it yields CASSWGTRIPYEQYF. The entire variable domain, with the rest obtained from reference TRBV7-9 and TRBJ2-7, is as follows: DTGVSQNPRHKITKRGQNVTFRCDPISEHNRLYWYRQTLGQGPEFLTYFQNEAQLEKSRLLSDRFSAERPKGSFSTLEIQRTEQGDSAMYLCASSWGTRIPYEQYFGPGTRLTVT.

The chain is built from TRBV30 and TRBJ2-2, with TRBD2 matching 10 bases. The V gene end was trimmed by 0 bases and the J gene end by 6 bases; junction bases not matched to a gene: 7. Germline loops: CDR1 GTSNPN, CDR2 SVGIG (reference sequence). CDR3 length equals 16 residues. Written as DNA, the CDR3 is TGTGCCTGGAGTGTAGGCCTAGCGGGAGTGGCCGGGGAGCTGTTTTTT. Amino acid sequence: CAWSVGLAGVAGELFF.